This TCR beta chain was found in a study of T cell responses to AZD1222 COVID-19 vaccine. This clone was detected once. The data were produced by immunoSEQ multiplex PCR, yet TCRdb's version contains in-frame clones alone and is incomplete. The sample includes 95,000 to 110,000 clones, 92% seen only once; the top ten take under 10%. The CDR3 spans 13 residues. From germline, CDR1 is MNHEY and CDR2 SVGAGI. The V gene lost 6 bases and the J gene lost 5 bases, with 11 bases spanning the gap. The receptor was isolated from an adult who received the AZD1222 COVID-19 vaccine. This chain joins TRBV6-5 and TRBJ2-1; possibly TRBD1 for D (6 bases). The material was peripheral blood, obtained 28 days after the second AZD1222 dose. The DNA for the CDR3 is TGTGCCAGCAGCCAACAGGGAGACAATGAGCAGTTCTTC. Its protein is CASSQQGDNEQFF.